Following are 23 T cell receptor beta chains from one sample sequenced in a study of blood T cell repertoires in COVID-19. The repertoire was sequenced with immunoSEQ multiplex PCR; TCRdb's copy has only in-frame clones and lacks some. This table has roughly 180,000 clones, roughly 94% appearing once. The specimen was peripheral blood. The origin of the receptors is a man younger than 45 with COVID-19, enrolled during active disease.

This sequence joins TRBV9 and TRBJ2-2; 7 positions agree with TRBD2. The CDR3 has 14 residues. CDR1 is SGDLS and CDR2 is YYNGEE in the germline V gene. V trimming: 5 bases; J trimming: 2 bases; junction bases outside the gene matches: 3. CDR3: CASRPSGNTGELFF. The CDR3 nucleotides are TGTGCCAGCAGGCCTAGCGGTAACACCGGGGAGCTGTTTTTT.

The CDR3 DNA reads TGCGCCAGCAGCTTGACAGGGGAGACCTACGAGCAGTACTTC. Its translation: CASSLTGETYEQYF. V is TRBV5-1 and J is TRBJ2-7; 7 nucleotides line up with TRBD1. The length of the CDR3 is 14 residues. Germline CDR1 reads SGHRS; CDR2 reads YFSETQ. Unmatched junction bases numbered 3, after V lost 1 base and J lost 2 bases.

The chain combines TRBV11-3 with TRBJ1-1; D ambiguous. Trimming removed 3 bases from V and 4 bases from J, with 9 bases in between. The CDR3 spans 13 residues. CDR1 is SGHNT, CDR2 YENEEA, per germline. CDR3 DNA sequence: TGTGCCAGCAGCTTGTCAGGAATCACTGAAGCTTTCTTT. Translating gives CASSLSGITEAFF. Full variable domain (rest looked up from reference TRBV11-3 and TRBJ1-1): EAGVVQSPRYKIIEKKQPVAFWCNPISGHNTLYWYLQNLGQGPELLIRYENEEAVDDSQLPKDRFSAERLKGVDSTLKIQPAELGDSAVYLCASSLSGITEAFFGQGTRLTVV.

To note about this clone: Other DNA sequences in the same sample also yield this CDR3. The V gene is TRBV19, the J gene TRBJ1-5; possible D gene TRBD1, 6 bases. Germline loops: CDR1 LNHDA, CDR2 SQIVND (reference sequence). The V and J ends lost 4 bases and 2 bases respectively, with 9 bases between them. This CDR3 comprises 14 residues. The CDR3 is CASSKGGGNQPQHF. The CDR3 DNA follows: TGTGCCAGTAGTAAAGGGGGTGGCAATCAGCCCCAGCATTTT.

J is TRBJ2-1 and V is TRBV18; 7 nucleotides align to TRBD1. CDR3 length equals 14 residues. V lost 0 bases and J lost 6; bases outside the gene matches: 2. CDR1 and CDR2 (germline): KGHSH, LQKENI. CDR3 nucleotides: TGTGCCAGCTCACCACCACAGGGGAGCAATGAGCAGTTCTTC. It specifies CASSPPQGSNEQFF.

V is TRBV30 and J is TRBJ1-3; D might be TRBD1 (6 bases). Germline V gene data show CDR1 as GTSNPN and CDR2 as SVGIG (reference sequence). V was trimmed by 2 bases and J by 2 bases, leaving 10 bases between them. This CDR3 is 14 amino acids long. The CDR3 DNA sequence: TGTGCCTGGAGTCCGGGGACACCTGGAAACACCATATATTTT. Translating it yields CAWSPGTPGNTIYF.

The chain employs TRBV5-6 and TRBJ1-2; D is unclear. There are 12 residues in the CDR3. Germline V CDR1 and CDR2: SGHDT, YYEEEE. V lost 0 bases to trimming and J lost 8 bases, with 8 bases between them. CDR3 amino acids: CASSLVGRGYTF. The CDR3 bases are TGTGCCAGCAGCTTGGTGGGGAGAGGCTACACCTTC.

This chain connects TRBV7-9 to TRBJ1-6, with no clear D. This CDR3 region has 15 residues. V was clipped by 0 bases and J by 9 bases, with 12 bases between them. Germline loops: CDR1 SEHNR, CDR2 FQNEAQ (reference sequence). CDR3 sequence (DNA): TGTGCCAGCAGCTTAGCTGCGGGGATCGGTTCACCCCTCCACTTT. Protein sequence: CASSLAAGIGSPLHF.

The chain couples TRBV13 to TRBJ1-2; a possible D gene is TRBD1 (5 bases). Germline CDR1 and CDR2: PRHDT and FYEKMQ (reference sequence). Deletions cut 5 bases from V and 8 bases from J, with 15 bases between. The CDR3 is 13 amino acids. In nucleotides, the CDR3 is TGTGCCAGCAGCACGGACCAGGGTTGGGGCTACACCTTC. Amino acids: CASSTDQGWGYTF.

V is TRBV7-9 and J is TRBJ1-3; D is ambiguous. CDR1 and CDR2 from the germline V gene are SEHNR and FQNEAQ (reference sequence). The V and J ends lost 1 base and 4 bases respectively, with 5 bases between them. The CDR3 loop spans 13 amino acids. The CDR3 DNA follows: TGTGCCAGCAGCTTAGGGGCCGGAAACACCATATATTTT. Its protein is CASSLGAGNTIYF.

The J gene is TRBJ1-2, the V gene TRBV7-2, with D uncertain. Germline CDR1 is SGHTA and CDR2 is FQGNSA. The ends were cut back, 5 bases at V and 1 base at J, with 5 bases in the middle. CDR3 length equals 12 residues. The CDR3 nucleotides read TGTGCCAGCAGCCCCAATAACTATGGCTACACCTTC. Translated, it gives CASSPNNYGYTF.

The chain employs TRBV5-1 and TRBJ2-3; 7 bases match TRBD1. Germline V gene lookup returns CDR1 SGHRS and CDR2 YFSETQ. Trimming at V came to 0 bases and at J to 4 bases, leaving 5 bases not matched to a gene. The CDR3 loop spans 15 amino acids. The CDR3 nucleotides are TGCGCCAGCAGCTTGGGGAGAGGGGGCGCAGATACGCAGTATTTT. Its translation is CASSLGRGGADTQYF.

V gene TRBV30 combines with J gene TRBJ1-6; 8 bases fit TRBD1. This CDR3 region has 14 residues. V gave up 6 bases and J gave up 9 bases; unmatched junction bases: 10. In germline, CDR1 is GTSNPN, CDR2 SVGIG (reference sequence). In DNA, the CDR3 is TGTGCCTGCGAACAGGGGGGCCTGGGTTCACCCCTCCACTTT. It encodes CACEQGGLGSPLHF. The full variable domain, rest sourced from reference TRBV30 and TRBJ1-6, is SQTIHQWPATLVQPVGSPLSLECTVEGTSNPNLYWYRQAAGRGLQLLFYSVGIGQISSEVPQNLSASRPQDRQFILSSKKLLLSDSGFYLCACEQGGLGSPLHFGNGTRLTVT.

CDR3 loop: CASSWQAQNSGNTIYF. DNA of the CDR3: TGTGCCAGCAGCTGGCAGGCCCAAAACTCTGGAAACACCATATATTTT. The chain employs TRBV7-9 and TRBJ1-3; D is unclear. This CDR3 spans 16 amino acids. Per the germline V gene, CDR1 is SEHNR and CDR2 is FQNEAQ (reference sequence). V was trimmed by 4 bases and J by 0 bases, leaving 13 bases between them.

This clone has just a few counts. The chain carries TRBV28 and TRBJ1-5, with 10 bases matching TRBD1. Germline CDR1 MDHEN, CDR2 SYDVKM. V dropped 5 bases and J dropped 0; count of bases not matched to a gene: 7. The CDR3 extends over 17 amino acids. CDR3 residues: CASSAPGQGYSNQPQHF. The CDR3 bases are TGTGCCAGCAGTGCACCGGGACAGGGGTATAGCAATCAGCCCCAGCATTTT. Filled out from reference TRBV28 and TRBJ1-5, the complete variable domain reads DVKVTQSSRYLVKRTGEKVFLECVQDMDHENMFWYRQDPGLGLRLIYFSYDVKMKEKGDIPEGYSVSREKKERFSLILESASTNQTSMYLCASSAPGQGYSNQPQHFGDGTRLSIL.

V is TRBV27 and J is TRBJ1-5; D may be TRBD1 (6 bases). From germline, CDR1 is MNHEY and CDR2 SMNVEV (reference sequence). The CDR3 is made up of 15 amino acids. With 4 bases removed from V and 4 bases from J, the gap between germline ends came to 14 bases. CDR3 bases: TGTGCCAGCAGTTGGACAGTAGACGGGAATCAGCCCCAGCATTTT. Translating it yields CASSWTVDGNQPQHF.

V usage is TRBV11-2 and J usage is TRBJ1-1; 8 positions match TRBD1. The CDR3 totals 14 residues. Germline CDR1 reads SGHAT; CDR2 reads FQNNGV. V shed 1 base and J 6 bases; nucleotides not matched to a gene: 4. CDR3 sequence reads: CASSLGQGLPEAFF. Here the CDR3 DNA reads TGTGCCAGCAGCTTAGGACAGGGGCTGCCTGAAGCTTTCTTT. Filled out from reference TRBV11-2 and TRBJ1-1, the complete variable domain reads EAGVAQSPRYKIIEKRQSVAFWCNPISGHATLYWYQQILGQGPKLLIQFQNNGVVDDSQLPKDRFSAERLKGVDSTLKIQPAKLEDSAVYLCASSLGQGLPEAFFGQGTRLTVV.

The chain employs TRBV14 and TRBJ1-4; D unclear. This CDR3 has 16 amino acids. Germline values: CDR1 SGHDN, CDR2 FVKESK. Trimming pared 0 bases from V and 8 bases from J, leaving 16 bases between. In nucleotides, the CDR3 is TGTGCCAGCAGCCAAGAGTCCCAGGCATTTGGGGAAAAACTGTTTTTT. Translation: CASSQESQAFGEKLFF.

The chain carries TRBV27 and TRBJ2-3; 14 bases are a match to TRBD2. CDR3 length: 16 amino acids. CDR1 is MNHEY, CDR2 SMNVEV, per germline (reference sequence). Germline trimming cut 4 bases from V and 4 bases from J; bases unmatched to any gene: 4. CDR3 nucleotides: TGTGCCAGCAGTTCGACTAGCGGGGGGGCCCCAGATACGCAGTATTTT. Amino acids: CASSSTSGGAPDTQYF.

The gene calls are TRBV5-1 and TRBJ1-3, with D perhaps matching TRBD1 (5 bases). The CDR3 has 16 residues. V was clipped by 4 bases and J by 1 base, with 15 bases between them. Looked up from germline, CDR1 is SGHRS and CDR2 is YFSETQ. Here the CDR3 reads CASSDGPGRSGNTIYF. CDR3 nucleotides: TGCGCCAGCAGCGACGGACCAGGGAGGTCTGGAAACACCATATATTTT.

The chain links TRBV2 to TRBJ2-1; 10 bases line up with TRBD2. V shed 6 bases and J 7 bases; nucleotides not matched to a gene: 12. Germline CDR1 is SNHLY and CDR2 is FYNNEI. The CDR3 consists of 16 residues. CDR3 bases: TGTGCCAGCAGGGGCCTAGCGGGGGCGGGGGCAAATGAGCAGTTCTTC. Its translation is CASRGLAGAGANEQFF.

This rearrangement joins TRBV19 to TRBJ1-5; TRBD1 might be the D (5 bases). The CDR3 sequence is 16 residues long. Per germline, CDR1 LNHDA and CDR2 SQIVND (reference sequence). Trimming removed 1 base at V and 4 bases at J, with 14 bases between. This CDR3 reads CASSIGRGRVNQPQHF. The CDR3 DNA sequence: TGTGCCAGTAGTATAGGGAGGGGCAGGGTGAATCAGCCCCAGCATTTT.

V is TRBV7-2 and J is TRBJ1-5, with 8 bases lining up with TRBD1. Looked up from germline, CDR1 is SGHTA and CDR2 is FQGNSA. The V segment lost 3 bases and the J segment 6 bases; nucleotides outside the gene matches: 7. CDR3 length: 15 amino acids. CDR3 sequence: CASSFGQGTGQPQHF. Here the CDR3 DNA reads TGTGCCAGCAGCTTCGGACAGGGCACAGGTCAGCCCCAGCATTTT.